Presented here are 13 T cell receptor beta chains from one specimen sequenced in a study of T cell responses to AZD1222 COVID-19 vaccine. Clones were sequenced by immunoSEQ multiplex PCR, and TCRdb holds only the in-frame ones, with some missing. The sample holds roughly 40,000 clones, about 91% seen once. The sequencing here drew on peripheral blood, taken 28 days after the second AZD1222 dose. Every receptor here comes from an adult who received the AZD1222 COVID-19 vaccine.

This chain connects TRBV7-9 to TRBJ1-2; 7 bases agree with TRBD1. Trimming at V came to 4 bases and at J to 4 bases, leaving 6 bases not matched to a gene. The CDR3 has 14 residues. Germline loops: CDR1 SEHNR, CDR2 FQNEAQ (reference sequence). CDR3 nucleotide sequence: TGTGCCAGCAGCTACTCAGGGGGAGGCTATGGCTACACCTTC. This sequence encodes CASSYSGGGYGYTF.

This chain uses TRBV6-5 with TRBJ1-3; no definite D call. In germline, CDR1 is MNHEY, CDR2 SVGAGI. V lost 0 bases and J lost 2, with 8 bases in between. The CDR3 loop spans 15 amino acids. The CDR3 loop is CASSYSGGAGNTIYF. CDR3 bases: TGTGCCAGCAGTTACTCAGGTGGGGCTGGAAACACCATATATTTT.

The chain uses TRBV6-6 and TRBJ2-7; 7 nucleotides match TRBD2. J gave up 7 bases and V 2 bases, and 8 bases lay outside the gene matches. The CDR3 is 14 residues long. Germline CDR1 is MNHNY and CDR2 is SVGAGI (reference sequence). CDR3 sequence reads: CASSYGLAVGEQYF. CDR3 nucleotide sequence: TGTGCCAGCAGTTACGGCCTAGCGGTGGGGGAGCAGTACTTC.

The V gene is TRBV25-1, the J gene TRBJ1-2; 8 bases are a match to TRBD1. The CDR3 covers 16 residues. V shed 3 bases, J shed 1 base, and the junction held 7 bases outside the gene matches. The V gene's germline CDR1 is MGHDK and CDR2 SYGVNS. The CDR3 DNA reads TGTGCCAGCAGTGATCAAACAGGGGGGCTTAACTATGGCTACACCTTC. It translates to CASSDQTGGLNYGYTF.

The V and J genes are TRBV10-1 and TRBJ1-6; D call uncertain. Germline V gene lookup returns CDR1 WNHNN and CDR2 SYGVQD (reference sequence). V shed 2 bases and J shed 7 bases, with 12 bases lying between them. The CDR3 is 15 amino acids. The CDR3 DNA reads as TGCGCCAGCAGTGAGAGGAAAAAGGACAATTCACCCCTCCACTTT. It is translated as CASSERKKDNSPLHF.

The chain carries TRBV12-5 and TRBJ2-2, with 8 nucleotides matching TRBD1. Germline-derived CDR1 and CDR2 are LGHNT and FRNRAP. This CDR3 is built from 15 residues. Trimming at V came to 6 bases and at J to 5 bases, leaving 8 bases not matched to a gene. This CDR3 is CASGPRTGRTGELFF. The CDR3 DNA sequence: TGTGCTAGTGGCCCGAGGACAGGGAGGACCGGGGAGCTGTTTTTT.

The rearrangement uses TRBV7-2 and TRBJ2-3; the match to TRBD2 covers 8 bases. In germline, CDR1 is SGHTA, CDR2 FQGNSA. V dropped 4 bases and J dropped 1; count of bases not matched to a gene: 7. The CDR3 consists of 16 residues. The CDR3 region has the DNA TGTGCCAGCAGCTCAGACCCGGGGGGGGGCACAGATACGCAGTATTTT. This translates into CASSSDPGGGTDTQYF.

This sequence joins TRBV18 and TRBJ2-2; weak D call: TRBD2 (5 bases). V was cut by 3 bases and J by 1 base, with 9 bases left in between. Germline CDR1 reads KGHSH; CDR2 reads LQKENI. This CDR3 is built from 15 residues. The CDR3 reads CASSPIRENTGELFF. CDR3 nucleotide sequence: TGTGCCAGCTCACCTATCCGGGAGAACACCGGGGAGCTGTTTTTT.

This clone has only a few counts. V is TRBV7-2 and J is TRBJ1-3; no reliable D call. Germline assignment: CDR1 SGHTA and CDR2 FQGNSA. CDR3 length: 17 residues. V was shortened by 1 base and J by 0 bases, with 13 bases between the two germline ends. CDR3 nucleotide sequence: TGTGCCAGCAGCTTAGAAATACTCAGGAGCTCTGGAAACACCATATATTTT. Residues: CASSLEILRSSGNTIYF.

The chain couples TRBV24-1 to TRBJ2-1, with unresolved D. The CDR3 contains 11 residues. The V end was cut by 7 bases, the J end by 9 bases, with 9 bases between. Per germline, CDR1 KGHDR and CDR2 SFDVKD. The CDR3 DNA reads TGTGCCACCAGCATGGAGAGTGAGCAGTTCTTC. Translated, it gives CATSMESEQFF.

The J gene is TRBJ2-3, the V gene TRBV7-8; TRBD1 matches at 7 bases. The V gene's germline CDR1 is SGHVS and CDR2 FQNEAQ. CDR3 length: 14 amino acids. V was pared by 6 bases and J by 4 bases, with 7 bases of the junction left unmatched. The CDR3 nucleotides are TGTGCCAGCAGTTTAACAGGGGTCGCAGATACGCAGTATTTT. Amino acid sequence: CASSLTGVADTQYF.

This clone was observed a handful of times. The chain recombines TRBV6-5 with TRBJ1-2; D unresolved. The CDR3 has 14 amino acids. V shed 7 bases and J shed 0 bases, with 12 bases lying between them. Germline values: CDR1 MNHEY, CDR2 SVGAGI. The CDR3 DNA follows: TGTGCCAGCATAGGATTGTGGCCTAACTATGGCTACACCTTC. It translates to CASIGLWPNYGYTF.

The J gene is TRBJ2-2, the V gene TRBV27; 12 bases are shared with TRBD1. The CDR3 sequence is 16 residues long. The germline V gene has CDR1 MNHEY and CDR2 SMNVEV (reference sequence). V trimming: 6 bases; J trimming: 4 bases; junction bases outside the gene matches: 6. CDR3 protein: CASRRGTGGATGELFF. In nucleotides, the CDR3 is TGTGCCAGCAGGAGAGGGACAGGGGGCGCCACCGGGGAGCTGTTTTTT.